Listed below are T cell receptor beta chains from one sample, sequenced in a study of response to subunit inactivated influenza vaccine. Via MiXCR, TCRdb re-called the RT-PCR reads, giving one row per CDR3 protein. The sample consists of hundreds of thousands of distinct CDR3 sequences, 12% to 15% of them appearing once. This specimen consisted of PBMCs from blood, obtained 14 days before vaccination. These receptors were obtained from a man aged 50-60 years who received an inactivated influenza vaccine. Both conserved end residues are part of each CDR3. The size entry is marked missing in some rows and otherwise reads once, few, many or a size class.

size: few
J: TRBJ2-5
V: TRBV10-2
CDR3: CASRLAGNQETQYF

size: many
J: TRBJ2-7
V: TRBV5-1
CDR3: CASSPFAGSASYEQYF

size: many
J: TRBJ2-7
V: TRBV20-1
CDR3: CSARLFGPVGEQYF

size: .
J: TRBJ2-1
V: TRBV10-3
CDR3: CAISERTGGNEQFF

size: few
J: TRBJ2-5
V: TRBV12-3/TRBV12-4
CDR3: CASKLSGTGTETQYF

size: .
J: TRBJ2-7
V: TRBV20-1
CDR3: CSVTKLERVGYEQYF

size: .
J: TRBJ1-1
V: TRBV12-3/TRBV12-4
CDR3: CASSPRHRLRNTEAFF

size: .
J: TRBJ2-3
V: TRBV29-1
CDR3: CSVQSSFVGADTQYF

size: .
J: TRBJ1-2
V: TRBV7-9
CDR3: CASSLLSGSRHGYTF

size: few
J: TRBJ1-1
V: TRBV6-4
CDR3: CASSRRQGNTEAFF

size: few
J: TRBJ2-3
V: TRBV6-1
CDR3: CASSQRGKADTQYF

size: .
J: TRBJ2-3
V: TRBV12-3/TRBV12-4
CDR3: CASSSHLMTARTDTQYF

size: .
J: TRBJ2-3
V: TRBV7-8
CDR3: CASSWLGTDTQYF

size: .
J: TRBJ2-3
V: TRBV29-1
CDR3: CSVDRSSTDTQYF

size: many
J: TRBJ1-1
V: TRBV12-3/TRBV12-4
CDR3: CASSSITEAFF

size: few
J: TRBJ1-5
V: TRBV19
CDR3: CASRRDRDPNHSNQPQHF

size: .
J: TRBJ2-3
V: TRBV6-2/TRBV6-3
CDR3: CASSYPATGAITDTQYF

size: .
J: TRBJ2-7
V: TRBV11-1
CDR3: CASSLGRGRGYEQYF

size: .
J: TRBJ2-5
V: TRBV6-2/TRBV6-3
CDR3: CASRRSTHQETQYF

size: .
J: TRBJ2-7
V: TRBV7-9
CDR3: CASSPVLGQGRTYEQYF

size: .
J: TRBJ2-1
V: TRBV7-2
CDR3: CASSKTSGNYNEQFF

size: .
J: TRBJ1-5
V: TRBV12-3/TRBV12-4
CDR3: CASSPRAGGVSNQPQHF

size: many
J: TRBJ2-3
V: TRBV5-1
CDR3: CASSRDRADTQYF

size: .
J: TRBJ2-3
V: TRBV11-2
CDR3: CASSYQSRNTDTQYF

size: few
J: TRBJ1-5
V: TRBV7-9
CDR3: CASSLNGEPQHF

size: .
J: TRBJ2-1
V: TRBV24-1
CDR3: CATSEVGLAQFF

size: .
J: TRBJ2-5
V: TRBV7-2
CDR3: CASSLVGPGETQYF

size: many
J: TRBJ1-5
V: TRBV4-1
CDR3: CASSFAGGGNQPQHF

size: few
J: TRBJ2-1
V: TRBV2
CDR3: CASSGAPLLGEQFF

size: .
J: TRBJ2-1
V: TRBV11-2
CDR3: CASSSLRRGGPGEQFF

size: .
J: TRBJ1-5
V: TRBV28
CDR3: CASTTNQPQHF

size: .
J: TRBJ2-5
V: TRBV4-1
CDR3: CASSQVGLGFARLGQETQYF

size: .
J: TRBJ1-2
V: TRBV5-1
CDR3: CASTPGSRGSYGYTF

size: .
J: TRBJ1-1
V: TRBV6-1
CDR3: CASWRNRGSTEAFF

size: .
J: TRBJ2-7
V: TRBV6-9
CDR3: CASSYSLRFDYEQYF

size: many
J: TRBJ1-2
V: TRBV20-1
CDR3: CSASQASYGYTF

size: .
J: TRBJ1-1
V: TRBV18
CDR3: CASSPTVRNTEAFF

size: many
J: TRBJ2-2
V: TRBV10-2
CDR3: CASSYRGWGELFF